This T cell receptor (beta chain) stems from a study of shared clonotypes between healthy human individuals. Study findings and constraints: Shared across a few donors were around 5% of the naive CD4 clonotypes. Non-shared clonotypes had lower generation probabilities than those shared by all four donors.

The CDR3 is 13 residues long. Germline values: CDR1 SGHTA, CDR2 FQGTGA. V was trimmed by 2 bases and J by 7 bases, leaving 8 bases between them. Terminally differentiated effector memory CD45RA+ cells were excluded by CCR7 positive selection of CD45RO-negative cells. Donation came from healthy HIV-negative adults that had no recent acute infections or vaccinations. In regard to this clone: What it binds is not known.

Each replicate PCR on the sorted subsets used about 220 ng DNA (around 30,000 T cell genomes). Repertoires were generated with immunoSEQ multiplex PCR, while TCRdb's copy carries only in-frame clones and drops some. The data hold roughly 2.1 million clones, with 90% to 95% observed a single time. The sequenced material came from naive CD8+ T cells from PBMCs. The TCR sequence derives from a man between 18 and 29 years old in good health. Some clones in this sample may be carry-over from other donors' samples. The chain combines TRBV7-3 with TRBJ2-2, with a tentative D call TRBD2 (6 bases). For the CDR3, the DNA is TGTGCCAGCAGCTTATTGGAGGGCGGGGAGCTGTTTTTT. This codes for CASSLLEGGELFF.